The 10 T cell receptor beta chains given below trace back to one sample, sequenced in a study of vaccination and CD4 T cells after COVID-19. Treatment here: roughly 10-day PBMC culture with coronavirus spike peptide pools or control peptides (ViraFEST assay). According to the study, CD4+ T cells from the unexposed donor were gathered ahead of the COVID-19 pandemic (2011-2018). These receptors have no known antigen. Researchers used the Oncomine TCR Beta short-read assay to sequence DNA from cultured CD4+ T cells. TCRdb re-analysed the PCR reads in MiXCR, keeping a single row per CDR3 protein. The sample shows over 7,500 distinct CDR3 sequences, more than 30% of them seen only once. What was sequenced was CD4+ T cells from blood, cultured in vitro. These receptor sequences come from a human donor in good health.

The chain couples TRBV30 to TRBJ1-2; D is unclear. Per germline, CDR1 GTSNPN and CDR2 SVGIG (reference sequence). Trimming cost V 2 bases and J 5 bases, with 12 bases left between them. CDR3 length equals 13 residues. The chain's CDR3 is CAWSTGPTYGYTF. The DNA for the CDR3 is TGTGCCTGGAGTACCGGGCCGACGTATGGCTACACCTTC. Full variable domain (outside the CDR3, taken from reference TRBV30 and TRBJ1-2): SQTIHQWPATLVQPVGSPLSLECTVEGTSNPNLYWYRQAAGRGLQLLFYSVGIGQISSEVPQNLSASRPQDRQFILSSKKLLLSDSGFYLCAWSTGPTYGYTFGSGTRLTVV.

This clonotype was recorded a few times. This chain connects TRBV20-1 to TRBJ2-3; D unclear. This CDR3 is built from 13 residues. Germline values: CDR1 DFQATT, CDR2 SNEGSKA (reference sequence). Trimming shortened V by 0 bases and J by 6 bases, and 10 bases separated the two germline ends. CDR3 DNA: TGCAGTGCTAGAGATCCCACCCGGGATACGCAGTATTTT. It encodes CSARDPTRDTQYF.

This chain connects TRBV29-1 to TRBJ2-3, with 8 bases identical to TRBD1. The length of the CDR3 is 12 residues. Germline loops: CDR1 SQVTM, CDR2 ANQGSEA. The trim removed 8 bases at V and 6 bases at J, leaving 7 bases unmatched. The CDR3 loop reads CSLGQGVDTQYF. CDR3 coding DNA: TGCAGCTTAGGACAGGGTGTGGATACGCAGTATTTT.

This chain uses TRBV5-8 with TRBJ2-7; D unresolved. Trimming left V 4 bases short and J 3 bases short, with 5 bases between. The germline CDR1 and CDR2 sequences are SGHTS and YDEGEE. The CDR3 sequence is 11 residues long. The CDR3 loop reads CASSPLYEQYF. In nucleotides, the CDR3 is TGTGCCAGCAGCCCCCTCTACGAGCAGTACTTC.

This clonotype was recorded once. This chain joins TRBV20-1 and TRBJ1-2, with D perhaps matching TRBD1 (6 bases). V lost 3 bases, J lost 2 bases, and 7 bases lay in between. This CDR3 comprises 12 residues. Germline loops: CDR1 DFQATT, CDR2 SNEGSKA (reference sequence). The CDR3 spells CSASTGNYGYTF. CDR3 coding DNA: TGCAGTGCTAGTACAGGGAACTATGGCTACACCTTC.

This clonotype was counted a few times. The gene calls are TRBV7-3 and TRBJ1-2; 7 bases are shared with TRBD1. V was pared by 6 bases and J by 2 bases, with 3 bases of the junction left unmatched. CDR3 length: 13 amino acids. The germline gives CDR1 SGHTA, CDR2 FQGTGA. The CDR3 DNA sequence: TGTGCCAGCAGTCGGGACAGAAACTATGGCTACACCTTC. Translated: CASSRDRNYGYTF.

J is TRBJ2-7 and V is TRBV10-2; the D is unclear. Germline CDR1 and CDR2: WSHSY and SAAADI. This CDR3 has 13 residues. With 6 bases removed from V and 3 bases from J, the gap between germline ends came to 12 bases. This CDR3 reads CASRVSSSYEQYF. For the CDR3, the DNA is TGCGCCAGCAGGGTATCATCTAGCTACGAGCAGTACTTC.

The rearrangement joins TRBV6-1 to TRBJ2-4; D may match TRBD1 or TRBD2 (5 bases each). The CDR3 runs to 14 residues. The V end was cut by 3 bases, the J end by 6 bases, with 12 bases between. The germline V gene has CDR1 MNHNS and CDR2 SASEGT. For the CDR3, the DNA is TGTGCCAGCAGTGACGGGGCAAAGCTAAACATTCAGTACTTC. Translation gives CASSDGAKLNIQYF.

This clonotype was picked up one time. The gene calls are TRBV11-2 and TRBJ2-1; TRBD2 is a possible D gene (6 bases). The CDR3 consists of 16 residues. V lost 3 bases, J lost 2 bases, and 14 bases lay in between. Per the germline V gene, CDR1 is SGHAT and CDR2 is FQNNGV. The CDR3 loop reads CASSLVGGVAYNEQFF. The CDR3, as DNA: TGTGCCAGCAGCTTGGTGGGCGGGGTCGCCTACAATGAGCAGTTCTTC.

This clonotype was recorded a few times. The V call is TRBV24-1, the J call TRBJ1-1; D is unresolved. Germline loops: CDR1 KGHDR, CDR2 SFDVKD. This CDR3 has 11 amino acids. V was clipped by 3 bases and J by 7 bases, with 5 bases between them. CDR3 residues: CATSDGLEAFF. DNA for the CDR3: TGTGCCACCAGTGATGGTCTTGAAGCTTTCTTT.